This T cell receptor beta chain was captured by sequencing in a study of cytotoxic CD8 clonotypes in ibrutinib-treated CLL. Across the whole study: Average yields of 255,043 productive templates and 94,082 productive rearrangements characterized the samples. General study results and limits: Clonality grew at ibrutinib response; at progression, it decreased back toward baseline. Under treatment, the uncommon public clonotypes either contracted or remained stable.

With regard to this clone: Antigen unknown.

CDR1 is SGHNT, CDR2 YYREEE, per germline (reference sequence). J gave up 5 bases and V 0 bases, and 7 bases lay outside the gene matches. The CDR3 sequence is 16 residues long. Only in-frame clones appear in the TCRdb table, and some are missing; sequencing was by immunoSEQ multiplex PCR. The top ten clones hold 18% of a sample with 35,000 to 45,000 clones, approximately 45% of them seen once. The sequences come from PBMCs, collected before ibrutinib treatment. The source is a human donor with chronic lymphocytic leukemia. The gene calls are TRBV5-4 and TRBJ2-1; the match to TRBD2 covers 8 bases. CDR3 residues: CASSLEAGGSHNEQFF. The DNA of the CDR3 is TGTGCCAGCAGCTTGGAGGCGGGGGGCAGCCACAATGAGCAGTTCTTC. The whole variable domain, remainder taken from reference TRBV5-4 and TRBJ2-1, is ETGVTQSPTHLIKTRGQQVTLRCSSQSGHNTVSWYQQALGQGPQFIFQYYREEENGRGNFPPRFSGLQFPNYSSELNVNALELDDSALYLCASSLEAGGSHNEQFFGPGTRLTVL.